A selection of T cell receptor beta chains follows, all from one sample in a study of metastatic and nonmetastatic thyroid tumors. TCRdb reprocessed the PCR reads using MiXCR. The table includes about 59,000 clones, 15% to 20% detected once. The source material was blood. The receptors were gathered from a male donor with papillary thyroid cancer or a benign thyroid nodule (not recorded which). Some clones in this sample may be carry-over from other donors' samples. Both conserved end residues are part of each CDR3. Fields, in order: clone size, V gene, J gene, CDR3 protein. The size field is filled for only some rows; it gives once, few, many or a size class.

clone size: few; V gene: TRBV6-5; J gene: TRBJ1-1; CDR3 protein: CASRDSLNTEAFF
clone size: many; V gene: TRBV5-1; J gene: TRBJ1-5; CDR3 protein: CVSSMDSSNQPQHF
clone size: many; V gene: TRBV12-3/TRBV12-4; J gene: TRBJ2-1; CDR3 protein: CASFPSEQFF
clone size: many; V gene: TRBV7-7; J gene: TRBJ1-4; CDR3 protein: CASSRPPQDVATNEKLFF
clone size: many; V gene: TRBV15; J gene: TRBJ2-5; CDR3 protein: CATSPQGLSAGTGTQYF
clone size: many; V gene: TRBV27; J gene: TRBJ1-4; CDR3 protein: CASSLGGTNEKLFF
clone size: many; V gene: TRBV7-9; J gene: TRBJ2-2; CDR3 protein: CASSLDGNTGELFF
clone size: many; V gene: TRBV4-3; J gene: TRBJ2-1; CDR3 protein: CASSQMGGKDEQFF
clone size: many; V gene: TRBV5-1; J gene: TRBJ1-1; CDR3 protein: CASSGKQGTLNTEAFF
clone size: NA; V gene: TRBV28; J gene: TRBJ1-6; CDR3 protein: CATRGRSYNSPLHF
clone size: many; V gene: TRBV6-5; J gene: TRBJ2-3; CDR3 protein: CASSYSGGQSGTDTQYF
clone size: many; V gene: TRBV10-3; J gene: TRBJ2-5; CDR3 protein: CAIRGVEETQYF
clone size: NA; V gene: TRBV5-1; J gene: TRBJ2-5; CDR3 protein: CASSLFLGGVETQYF
clone size: many; V gene: TRBV3-1; J gene: TRBJ1-3; CDR3 protein: CASSPPGANTIYF
clone size: once; V gene: TRBV11-2; J gene: TRBJ2-2; CDR3 protein: CASSLVSSGRYSTGELFF
clone size: many; V gene: TRBV7-2; J gene: TRBJ1-1; CDR3 protein: CASSSPNRDRGVGNTEAFF
clone size: NA; V gene: TRBV29-1; J gene: TRBJ2-3; CDR3 protein: CSGGMDRGWYQADTQYF
clone size: NA; V gene: TRBV9; J gene: TRBJ1-1; CDR3 protein: CASIWGDRGDTEAFF
clone size: NA; V gene: TRBV5-1; J gene: TRBJ2-2; CDR3 protein: CASSRGILTWLNTGELFF
clone size: many; V gene: TRBV11-1; J gene: TRBJ2-2; CDR3 protein: CASSHSGSRWDGELFF
clone size: many; V gene: TRBV19; J gene: TRBJ1-2; CDR3 protein: CASSIQYVRDPKEAYGYTF
clone size: NA; V gene: TRBV11-1; J gene: TRBJ2-7; CDR3 protein: CASSLLTGREHYF
clone size: NA; V gene: TRBV7-6; J gene: TRBJ2-1; CDR3 protein: CASSLRTSVGAEWNEQFF
clone size: many; V gene: TRBV6-2/TRBV6-3; J gene: TRBJ2-1; CDR3 protein: CASRSGYNEQFF
clone size: NA; V gene: TRBV6-1; J gene: TRBJ1-2; CDR3 protein: CASSEALVDALDYGYAF
clone size: many; V gene: TRBV11-2; J gene: TRBJ2-5; CDR3 protein: CASSLEGRDRETQYF
clone size: many; V gene: TRBV28; J gene: TRBJ1-3; CDR3 protein: CASSSSRTVGNTIYF
clone size: many; V gene: TRBV27; J gene: TRBJ2-5; CDR3 protein: CASSLTGGLGETQYF
clone size: many; V gene: TRBV7-3; J gene: TRBJ2-5; CDR3 protein: CASSLTGGAQETQYF
clone size: few; V gene: TRBV6-1; J gene: TRBJ1-1; CDR3 protein: CASRSRGTGFLNTEAFF
clone size: many; V gene: TRBV4-1; J gene: TRBJ2-1; CDR3 protein: CASSQGDRHRFF
clone size: NA; V gene: TRBV5-4; J gene: TRBJ1-1; CDR3 protein: CASSFGAGTGNTEAFF
clone size: many; V gene: TRBV5-1; J gene: TRBJ2-3; CDR3 protein: CASSPTGGRTDTQYF